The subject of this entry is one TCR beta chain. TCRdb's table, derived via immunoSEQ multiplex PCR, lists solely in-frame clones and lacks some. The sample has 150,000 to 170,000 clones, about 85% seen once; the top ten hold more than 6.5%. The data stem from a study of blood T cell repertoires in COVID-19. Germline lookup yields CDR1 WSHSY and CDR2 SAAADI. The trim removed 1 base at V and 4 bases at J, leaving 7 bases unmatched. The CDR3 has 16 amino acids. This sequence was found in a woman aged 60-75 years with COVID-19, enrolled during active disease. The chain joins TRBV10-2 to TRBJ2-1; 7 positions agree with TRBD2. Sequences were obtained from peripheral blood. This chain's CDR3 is CASSEYGLAVYNEQFF. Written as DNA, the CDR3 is TGCGCCAGCAGTGAGTACGGGCTAGCGGTTTACAATGAGCAGTTCTTC.